Listed below are T cell receptor beta chains from one sample, sequenced in a study of identical twins. TCRdb fed the 5' RACE reads into MiXCR, producing one record per CDR3 protein. The sample lists more than 600,000 distinct CDR3 sequences; 15% to 20% were seen once. The data were also submitted as part of a second study, on T cells expressing NK-cell markers.

Sequenced input: PBMCs. The receptors shown here come from a woman aged 18-30 years in good health. Both conserved end residues are part of each CDR3. Fields, in order: clone size, D gene, V gene, J gene, CDR3 protein, CDR3 DNA. A D gene is named only where the DNA matches it firmly. Clone size is given for some rows only: seen once, a few or many times, or a class if the clone is expanded.

-,-,TRBV29-1,TRBJ2-3,CSVGKRHFTDTQYF,TGCAGCGTTGGGAAGAGACACTTCACAGATACGCAGTATTTT
many,TRBD2,TRBV5-1,TRBJ2-5,CASSRTSGRQETQYF,TGCGCCAGCAGTCGGACTAGCGGAAGACAAGAGACCCAGTACTTC
-,TRBD2,TRBV7-9,TRBJ2-1,CASSEPSGGDNEQFF,TGTGCCAGCAGCGAACCGTCCGGGGGGGACAATGAGCAGTTCTTC
once,TRBD2,TRBV5-1,TRBJ2-5,CASSKGLAGLQKETQYF,TGCGCCAGCAGCAAAGGACTAGCGGGCCTTCAGAAAGAGACCCAGTACTTC
-,TRBD1,TRBV29-1,TRBJ2-1,CSVEGGTGVDEQFF,TGCAGCGTTGAAGGCGGAACAGGGGTCGATGAGCAGTTCTTC
few,TRBD1,TRBV29-1,TRBJ2-2,CSGQGNGELFF,TGCAGTGGACAGGGAAACGGGGAGCTGTTTTTT
-,TRBD2,TRBV10-3,TRBJ2-3,CAISPVAGANTDTQYF,TGTGCCATCAGCCCGGTAGCGGGAGCAAACACAGATACGCAGTATTTT
-,-,TRBV6-5,TRBJ2-2,CASRRYTGELFF,TGTGCCAGCAGGCGTTACACCGGGGAGCTGTTTTTT
many,TRBD2,TRBV7-2,TRBJ2-7,CASSSRTSGTYEQYF,TGTGCCAGCAGCTCCAGGACTAGCGGGACCTACGAGCAGTACTTC
-,-,TRBV7-2,TRBJ1-5,CASSYKANNQPQHF,TGTGCCAGCAGCTATAAAGCGAACAATCAGCCCCAGCATTTT
-,TRBD1,TRBV12-3/TRBV12-4,TRBJ2-3,CASSFRGLSDTQYF,TGTGCCAGCAGTTTCAGGGGGCTTTCAGATACGCAGTATTTT
few,TRBD2,TRBV4-1,TRBJ2-3,CASSQFAGAADTQYF,TGCGCCAGCAGCCAATTTGCGGGAGCGGCAGATACGCAGTATTTT
few,TRBD2,TRBV12-3/TRBV12-4,TRBJ2-7,CASSLLAGGFYEQYF,TGTGCCAGCAGTTTACTGGCGGGGGGTTTCTACGAGCAGTACTTC
-,-,TRBV5-1,TRBJ2-7,CASSPLPDQVYEQYF,TGCGCCAGCAGTCCCCTCCCGGACCAAGTCTACGAGCAGTACTTC
-,-,TRBV29-1,TRBJ2-5,CSVFGAGETQYF,TGCAGCGTGTTCGGGGCCGGGGAGACCCAGTACTTC
-,-,TRBV4-3,TRBJ2-2,CASSLGLADTGELFF,TGCGCCAGCAGCCTCGGCCTGGCGGACACCGGGGAGCTGTTTTTT
few,-,TRBV29-1,TRBJ2-3,CSAGGYRF,TGCAGCGCTGGGGGCTACCGATTT
few,TRBD2,TRBV6-5,TRBJ2-1,CASSFTSGAKNEQFF,TGTGCCAGCAGTTTCACTAGCGGGGCGAAAAATGAGCAGTTCTTC
few,-,TRBV18,TRBJ1-2,CASSVQENYGYTF,TGTGCCAGCTCAGTACAGGAGAACTATGGCTACACCTTC
few,-,TRBV11-2,TRBJ1-1,CASSHGGLGEAFF,TGTGCCAGCAGCCATGGTGGGTTGGGTGAAGCTTTCTTT
-,-,TRBV25-1,TRBJ2-7,CASSDSRASYEQYF,TGCGCCAGCAGTGACAGCAGGGCCTCATACGAGCAGTACTTC
few,TRBD2,TRBV5-1,TRBJ2-3,CASSLQPSGGKDTQYF,TGCGCCAGCAGCTTGCAACCTAGCGGGGGTAAAGATACGCAGTATTTT
-,TRBD1,TRBV4-3,TRBJ1-1,CASSQDRVRTEAFF,TGCGCCAGCAGCCAGGACAGGGTTCGGACTGAAGCTTTCTTT
-,-,TRBV20-1,TRBJ2-7,CGAKGTPYEQYF,TGCGGTGCTAAGGGGACTCCCTACGAGCAGTACTTC
-,-,TRBV7-7,TRBJ2-2,CASSFVGGNTGELFF,TGTGCCAGCAGCTTCGTCGGGGGGAACACCGGGGAGCTGTTTTTT
-,TRBD1,TRBV2,TRBJ2-1,CASSGGQRSGNEQFF,TGTGCCAGCAGTGGGGGACAGCGATCAGGGAATGAGCAGTTCTTC
few,-,TRBV7-3,TRBJ2-3,CASKPTGTDTQYF,TGTGCCAGCAAACCTACAGGCACAGATACGCAGTATTTT
-,TRBD2,TRBV7-9,TRBJ2-7,CASSPRLAGGLQYEQYF,TGTGCCAGCAGCCCCCGACTAGCGGGGGGGTTACAGTACGAGCAGTACTTC
-,-,TRBV12-3/TRBV12-4,TRBJ2-5,CASSSWAGETQYF,TGTGCCAGCAGTTCCTGGGCCGGCGAGACCCAGTACTTC
few,-,TRBV7-9,TRBJ2-1,CASRSRNEQFF,TGTGCCAGCAGAAGCCGGAATGAGCAGTTCTTC
-,-,TRBV6-5,TRBJ2-1,CASSSSFGEQFF,TGTGCCAGCAGTTCTAGTTTCGGTGAGCAGTTCTTC
few,-,TRBV11-2,TRBJ2-4,CASSSEGNIQYF,TGTGCCAGCAGTTCGGAGGGGAACATTCAGTACTTC
-,TRBD2,TRBV7-9,TRBJ2-7,CASSRQEREYEQYF,TGTGCCAGCAGCCGCCAGGAGCGGGAGTACGAGCAGTACTTC
-,TRBD2,TRBV7-2,TRBJ2-7,CASSLPSGWGQYF,TGTGCCAGCAGCTTGCCTAGCGGCTGGGGGCAGTACTTC
many,TRBD2,TRBV7-6,TRBJ2-2,CASSLGLAVNTGELFF,TGTGCCAGCAGTTTAGGCCTAGCGGTGAACACCGGGGAGCTGTTTTTT
few,-,TRBV7-2,TRBJ2-2,CASSFSPDGNTGELFF,TGTGCCAGCAGCTTTTCCCCGGACGGGAACACCGGGGAGCTGTTTTTT
-,-,TRBV20-1,TRBJ1-1,CSARSADRLTEAFF,TGCAGTGCTAGATCAGCGGACCGCCTCACTGAAGCTTTCTTT
-,-,TRBV9,TRBJ1-1,CASSGTAGAFF,TGTGCCAGCAGCGGGACAGCCGGAGCTTTCTTT
-,-,TRBV29-1,TRBJ2-7,CSVKGRSTYEQYF,TGCAGCGTTAAGGGTCGGAGCACCTACGAGCAGTACTTC
-,-,TRBV5-1,TRBJ2-1,CASSVQRYNEQFF,TGCGCCAGCAGCGTTCAGCGGTACAATGAGCAGTTCTTC
many,TRBD2,TRBV7-2,TRBJ2-5,CASSPQAGGNLKTQYF,TGTGCCAGCAGCCCGCAAGCGGGGGGGAATCTGAAGACCCAGTACTTC
-,TRBD2,TRBV20-1,TRBJ2-1,CSARLAGAPRNEQFF,TGCAGTGCTAGGTTAGCGGGGGCCCCCCGGAATGAGCAGTTCTTC